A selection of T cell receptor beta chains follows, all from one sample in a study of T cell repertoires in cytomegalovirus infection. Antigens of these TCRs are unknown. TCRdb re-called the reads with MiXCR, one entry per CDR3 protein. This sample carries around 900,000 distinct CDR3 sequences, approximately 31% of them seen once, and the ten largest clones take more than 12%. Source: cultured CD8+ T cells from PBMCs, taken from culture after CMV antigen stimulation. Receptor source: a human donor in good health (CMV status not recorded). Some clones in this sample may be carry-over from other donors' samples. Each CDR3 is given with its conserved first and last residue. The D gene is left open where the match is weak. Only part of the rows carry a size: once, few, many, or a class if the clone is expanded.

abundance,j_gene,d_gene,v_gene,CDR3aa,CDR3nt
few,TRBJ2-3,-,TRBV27,CASSLVRADTQYF,TGTGCCAGCAGTTTGGTTCGAGCAGATACGCAGTATTTT
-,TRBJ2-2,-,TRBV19,CASSTRQFLNTGELFF,TGTGCCAGTAGTACGAGGCAATTTTTGAACACCGGGGAGCTGTTTTTT
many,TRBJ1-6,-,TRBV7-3,CASSLTDGGANSPLHF,TGTGCCAGCAGCTTAACTGATGGGGGAGCTAATTCACCCCTCCACTTT
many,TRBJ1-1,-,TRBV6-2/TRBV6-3,CASRYSLNTEAFF,TGTGCCAGCAGATACAGTTTGAACACTGAAGCTTTCTTT
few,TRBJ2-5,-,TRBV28,CASRRGLQEGRMIYF,TGTGCCAGCCGGAGAGGGCTTCAAGAGGGACGCATGATATACTTC
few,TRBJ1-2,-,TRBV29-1,CSVEGRGPGLYGYTF,TGCAGCGTTGAGGGCAGGGGACCGGGCCTCTATGGCTACACCTTC
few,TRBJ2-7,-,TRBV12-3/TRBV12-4,CASSLGGTGLYEQYF,TGTGCCAGCAGTTTGGGGGGGACAGGTCTCTACGAGCAGTACTTC
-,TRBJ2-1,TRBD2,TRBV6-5,CASRIAGTYNEQFF,TGTGCCAGCAGAATAGCGGGGACCTACAATGAGCAGTTCTTC
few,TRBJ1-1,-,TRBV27,CASSYKGRRGGNTEAFF,TGTGCCAGCAGTTACAAGGGCCGCCGGGGCGGGAACACTGAAGCTTTCTTT
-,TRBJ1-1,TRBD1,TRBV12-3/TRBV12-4,CASSFWTGGLFF,TGTGCCAGCAGTTTTTGGACAGGGGGCCTTTTCTTT
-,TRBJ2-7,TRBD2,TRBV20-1,CSASRDYPSYEQYF,TGCAGTGCTAGTAGGGACTACCCCTCCTACGAGCAGTACTTC
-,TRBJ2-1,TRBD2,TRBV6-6,CASPGGRTTYNEQFF,TGTGCCAGCCCGGGGGGGAGGACCACCTACAATGAGCAGTTCTTC
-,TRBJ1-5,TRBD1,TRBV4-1,CASSEWGQGDNQPQHF,TGCGCCAGCAGTGAATGGGGACAGGGGGACAATCAGCCCCAGCATTTT
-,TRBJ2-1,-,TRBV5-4,CASSLGDNSYNEQFF,TGTGCCAGCAGCTTGGGAGATAACTCCTACAATGAGCAGTTCTTC
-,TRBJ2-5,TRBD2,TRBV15,CATNRIGGGGETQYF,TGTGCCACCAACAGAATTGGCGGGGGTGGGGAGACCCAGTACTTC
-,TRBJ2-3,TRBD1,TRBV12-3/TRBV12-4,CASSPFDRARTDTQYF,TGTGCCAGCAGCCCCTTCGACAGGGCCCGTACAGATACGCAGTATTTT
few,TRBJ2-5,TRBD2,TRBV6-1,CASSEDTISGYQETQYF,TGTGCCAGCAGTGAGGACACCATTAGCGGGTACCAAGAGACCCAGTACTTC
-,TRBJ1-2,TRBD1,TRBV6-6,CASSSDRGWHGYTF,TGTGCCAGCAGTTCGGACAGGGGCTGGCATGGCTACACCTTC
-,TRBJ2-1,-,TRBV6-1,CAARVRGTYNEQFF,TGTGCCGCCCGGGTGAGGGGGACATACAATGAGCAGTTCTTC
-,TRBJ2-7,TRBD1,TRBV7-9,CASSAPSTGKFSYEQYF,TGTGCCAGCAGCGCTCCTTCGACAGGGAAATTTTCCTACGAGCAGTACTTC
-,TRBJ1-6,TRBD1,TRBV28,CASSPGQTLGNYNSPLHF,TGTGCCAGCAGCCCGGGACAGACCCTAGGGAACTATAATTCACCCCTCCACTTT
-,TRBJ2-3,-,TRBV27,CASSLTEGDTQYF,TGTGCCAGCAGTTTAACCGAAGGAGATACGCAGTATTTT
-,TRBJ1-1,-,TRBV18,CASSPSGDTALSWNTEAFF,TGTGCCAGCTCACCGAGTGGGGACACCGCCCTTTCCTGGAACACTGAAGCTTTCTTT
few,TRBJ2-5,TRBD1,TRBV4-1,CASSQETARGQPETQYF,TGCGCCAGCAGCCAAGAAACTGCCAGGGGGCAGCCAGAGACCCAGTACTTC
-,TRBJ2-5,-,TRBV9,CASSATGSQETQYF,TGTGCCAGCAGCGCCACCGGAAGCCAAGAGACCCAGTACTTC
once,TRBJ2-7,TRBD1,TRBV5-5,CASSFSGTGNLYEQYF,TGTGCCAGCAGCTTTTCCGGGACAGGTAACTTGTACGAGCAGTACTTC
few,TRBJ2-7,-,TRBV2,CASWGRDYEQYF,TGTGCCAGCTGGGGAAGGGACTACGAGCAGTACTTC
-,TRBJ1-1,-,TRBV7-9,CVSSLASLWITEAFF,TGTGTCAGCAGCTTAGCGAGCCTGTGGATCACTGAAGCTTTCTTT
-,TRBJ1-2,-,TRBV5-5,CASSLAIGGANYGYTF,TGTGCCAGCAGCTTGGCCATCGGGGGAGCGAACTATGGCTACACCTTC
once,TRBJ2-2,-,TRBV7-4,CASSLDMNTGELFF,TGTGCCAGCAGCTTAGATATGAACACCGGGGAGCTGTTTTTT
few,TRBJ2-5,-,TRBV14,CASSRGWGETQYF,TGTGCCAGCAGCCGCGGCTGGGGAGAGACCCAGTACTTC
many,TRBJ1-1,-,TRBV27,CASSPAGINTEAFF,TGTGCCAGCAGCCCCGCCGGAATAAACACTGAAGCTTTCTTT
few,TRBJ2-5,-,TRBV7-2,CASSLVGPGTQYF,TGTGCCAGCAGCTTAGTCGGCCCGGGGACCCAGTACTTC